The 5 T cell receptor beta chains listed next were all sequenced from one sample in a study of CD8 T cells in Susac syndrome. An amount of RNA that ranged from about 0.45 to 1 ug was reverse transcribed with random hexamers. Using its own MiXCR run on the immunoSEQ multiplex PCR reads, TCRdb lists one record per CDR3 protein. The table has roughly 130,000 distinct CDR3 sequences, 90% to 95% seen once. Sequenced material: CD4+ T cells from PBMCs. All receptors derive from a human donor in good health.

V usage is TRBV5-1 and J usage is TRBJ2-7, with 9 bases fitting TRBD1. The CDR3 is 14 residues long. Per the germline V gene, CDR1 is SGHRS and CDR2 is YFSETQ. V lost 3 bases and J lost 3; bases outside the gene matches: 4. The CDR3 sequence: CASSSTGGSYEQYF. Written as DNA, the CDR3 is TGCGCCAGCAGCTCTACAGGGGGCAGCTACGAGCAGTACTTC.

The chain recombines TRBV5-4 with TRBJ2-7, with 7 positions matching TRBD2. The length of the CDR3 is 14 residues. V shed 0 bases, J shed 3 bases, and the junction held 3 bases outside the gene matches. Looked up from germline, CDR1 is SGHNT and CDR2 is YYREEE (reference sequence). CDR3 sequence (DNA): TGTGCCAGCAGCTTGGGCCAGCGGGACTACGAGCAGTACTTC. This codes for CASSLGQRDYEQYF.

This rearrangement joins TRBV15 to TRBJ2-6, with a weak D call TRBD1 (5 bases). Trimming took off 4 bases at V and 0 bases at J, with 13 bases between the two ends. The CDR3 covers 17 residues. Germline V CDR1 and CDR2: LNHNV, YYDKDF (reference sequence). CDR3 in amino acids: CATSKQESHSGANVLTF. CDR3 nucleotide sequence: TGTGCCACCAGCAAACAGGAATCCCACTCTGGGGCCAACGTCCTGACTTTC.

The chain combines TRBV6-6 with TRBJ2-1; 10 nucleotides agree with TRBD2. J was trimmed by 4 bases and V by 6 bases; bases with no gene match: 9. In germline, CDR1 is MNHNY, CDR2 SVGAGI (reference sequence). CDR3 length: 16 amino acids. Here the CDR3 DNA reads TGTGCCAGCAGCTCTGGGGGACTAGCGACTTACAATGAGCAGTTCTTC. Its protein product is CASSSGGLATYNEQFF.

V and J are TRBV29-1 and TRBJ1-2, with no clear D. The CDR3 has 11 residues. CDR1 SQVTM and CDR2 ANQGSEA come from the germline V gene. Trimming left V 0 bases short and J 7 bases short, with 6 bases between. The CDR3 is CSVEDPGGYTF. The CDR3 DNA sequence: TGCAGCGTTGAAGATCCGGGTGGCTACACCTTC. Based on the CDR3 plus reference TRBV29-1 and TRBJ1-2, the full variable domain is SAVISQKPSRDICQRGTSLTIQCQVDSQVTMMFWYRQQPGQSLTLIATANQGSEATYESGFVIDKFPISRPNLTFSTLTVSNMSPEDSSIYLCSVEDPGGYTFGSGTRLTVV.